Each of the 27 T cell receptor beta chains below was sequenced from the same sample in a study of T cells in localized non-small cell lung cancer. TCRdb keeps only in-frame clones here, not all; method: immunoSEQ multiplex PCR. The sample records approximately 26,000 clones, 81% being singletons. The material was peripheral blood, obtained before any cancer treatment. The origin of the receptors is a man aged 40 to 70 with stage III squamous cell lung carcinoma.

The chain links TRBV7-9 to TRBJ2-6, with D perhaps assigned TRBD1 or TRBD2 (6 bases each). V was cut by 5 bases and J by 4 bases, with 18 bases left in between. The CDR3 extends over 17 amino acids. The germline CDR1 and CDR2 sequences are SEHNR and FQNEAQ (reference sequence). The CDR3 sequence is CASSPGGGLGGANVLTF. The CDR3 DNA sequence: TGTGCCAGCAGCCCCGGAGGGGGGTTGGGCGGGGCCAACGTCCTGACTTTC.

This chain joins TRBV15 and TRBJ1-1; the D is unclear. The germline V gene has CDR1 LNHNV and CDR2 YYDKDF (reference sequence). There are 15 residues in the CDR3. The V gene lost 0 bases and the J gene lost 1 base, with 9 bases spanning the gap. The CDR3 DNA is TGTGCCACCAGCAGAGATTTACAGTCGAACACTGAAGCTTTCTTT. This encodes CATSRDLQSNTEAFF.

The gene calls are TRBV7-9 and TRBJ2-3, with D tentatively TRBD1 or TRBD2 (5 bases each). CDR1 SEHNR and CDR2 FQNEAQ come from the germline V gene (reference sequence). V was cut by 5 bases and J by 10 bases, with 22 bases left in between. This CDR3 is built from 15 residues. The CDR3 loop reads CASSLEGTGLASQYF. The CDR3 DNA reads as TGTGCCAGCAGCCTAGAGGGGACGGGGCTCGCGTCGCAGTATTTT.

V gene TRBV13 combines with J gene TRBJ1-1; maybe TRBD1 (5 bases). The CDR3 extends over 18 amino acids. Trimming removed 5 bases at V and 1 base at J, with 23 bases between. Per the germline V gene, CDR1 is PRHDT and CDR2 is FYEKMQ (reference sequence). This CDR3 is CASSLAGWGATENTEAFF. DNA for the CDR3: TGTGCCAGCAGCCTCGCCGGGTGGGGAGCGACAGAGAACACTGAAGCTTTCTTT.

J is TRBJ2-7 and V is TRBV10-2, with TRBD2 identical over 11 bases. This CDR3 is built from 15 residues. Per germline, CDR1 WSHSY and CDR2 SAAADI. With 2 bases clipped from V and 7 bases from J, the junction kept 7 bases outside the gene matches. This CDR3 reads CASSEPSGGLGEQYV. Written as DNA, the CDR3 is TGCGCCAGCAGTGAGCCTAGCGGGGGGCTGGGGGAGCAGTACGTC.

The chain links TRBV6-4 to TRBJ2-1; D may be TRBD1 or TRBD2 (6 bases each). V dropped 7 bases and J dropped 0 bases, with 16 bases sitting between them. Germline CDR1 MRHNA, CDR2 SNTAGT. The CDR3 spans 16 residues. The CDR3 nucleotides are TGTGCCAGCAAAGTTGAAGGGGGGAGCTCCTACAATGAGCAGTTCTTC. Its translation: CASKVEGGSSYNEQFF.

As regards this clone: One junction end disagrees with the germline gene, perhaps due to a read error. The chain's CDR3 is CASSLGTGNYDYTF. Written as DNA, the CDR3 is TGTGCCAGCAGCTTAGGGACAGGCAACTATGACTACACCTTC. The V and J genes are TRBV7-6 and TRBJ1-2; 7 bases fit TRBD1. Germline V gene lookup returns CDR1 SGHVS and CDR2 FNYEAQ. The CDR3 spans 14 residues.

J is TRBJ2-1 and V is TRBV5-5; 9 bases match TRBD1. The V segment lost 5 bases and the J segment 4 bases; nucleotides outside the gene matches: 10. Germline V lookup: CDR1 SGHKS, CDR2 YYEKEE (reference sequence). The length of the CDR3 is 16 residues. Here the CDR3 DNA reads TGTGCCAGCAGAACCGAACCGGGACAGGGATACAATGAGCAGTTCTTC. Protein sequence: CASRTEPGQGYNEQFF.

Details on this clone: The junction does not match germline at one end; this may be a read error. V gene TRBV20-1 combines with J gene TRBJ2-5; D may be TRBD1 or TRBD2 (5 bases each). Germline CDR1 is DFQATT and CDR2 is SNEGSKA (reference sequence). The CDR3 extends over 11 amino acids. The DNA of the CDR3 is TGCAGTGCCAGAGGGGTAGAGACCCAGTACTTC. It specifies CSARGVETQYF.

This chain links TRBV20-1 with TRBJ2-5; D tentatively fits TRBD1 or TRBD2 (5 bases each). V lost 0 bases and J 7 bases, leaving 6 bases between the germline ends. CDR1 and CDR2 from the germline V gene are DFQATT and SNEGSKA (reference sequence). This CDR3 is built from 11 residues. CDR3 DNA: TGCAGTGCTAGAGAGGGGACGACCCAGTACTTC. Its translation is CSAREGTTQYF.

This clone has a handful of counts. The V gene is TRBV4-1, the J gene TRBJ1-1; the D gene is possibly TRBD1 (6 bases). The length of the CDR3 is 14 residues. The germline V and J ends were trimmed by 1 base and 5 bases, with 11 bases remaining between them. Germline V CDR1 and CDR2: MGHRA, YSYEKL. CDR3 DNA: TGCGCCAGCAGCCAAGTGGAGAGGGGGACTGAAGCTTTCTTT. Translation: CASSQVERGTEAFF.

This clone was picked up one time. The chain has TRBV19 and TRBJ2-1; either TRBD1 or TRBD2 may supply D (5 bases each). The V gene lost 8 bases and the J gene lost 0 bases, with 8 bases spanning the gap. The germline gives CDR1 LNHDA, CDR2 SQIVND (reference sequence). The CDR3 is 13 amino acids. CDR3 in DNA: TGTGCCAGTCGGGACGGCTCCTACAATGAGCAGTTCTTC. Encoded protein: CASRDGSYNEQFF.

The chain is built from TRBV30 and TRBJ1-5; D not certain. The CDR3 is made up of 12 amino acids. The V and J ends lost 1 base and 1 base respectively, with 2 bases between them. In germline, CDR1 is GTSNPN, CDR2 SVGIG (reference sequence). CDR3: CAWSGSNQPQHF. CDR3 DNA sequence: TGTGCCTGGAGTGGCAGCAATCAGCCCCAGCATTTT.

The V gene is TRBV10-2, the J gene TRBJ1-2; D is perhaps TRBD1 (5 bases). Trimming cost V 5 bases and J 4 bases, with 11 bases left between them. Germline values: CDR1 WSHSY, CDR2 SAAADI. The CDR3 loop spans 13 amino acids. CDR3 loop: CASSSQGPYGYTF. DNA of the CDR3: TGCGCCAGCAGTTCGCAGGGTCCCTATGGCTACACCTTC.

This chain joins TRBV14 and TRBJ2-1; 7 bases match TRBD2. Germline V gene data show CDR1 as SGHDN and CDR2 as FVKESK. The CDR3 spans 17 residues. The V and J ends lost 2 bases and 7 bases, in that order; junction bases with no gene match: 14. The CDR3: CASSQQTSANIVNEQFF. CDR3 bases: TGTGCCAGCAGCCAACAAACTAGCGCGAACATCGTAAATGAGCAGTTCTTC.

V and J are TRBV10-1 and TRBJ2-1; D is unresolved. The germline gives CDR1 WNHNN, CDR2 SYGVQD (reference sequence). The CDR3 extends over 14 amino acids. Trimming removed 3 bases from V and 9 bases from J, with 15 bases in between. This CDR3 is CASSDHELRPEQFF. The CDR3 DNA reads as TGCGCCAGCAGTGACCATGAGCTTAGACCTGAGCAGTTCTTC.

This chain uses TRBV7-8 with TRBJ1-2; perhaps TRBD1 as D (5 bases). Trimming left V 2 bases short and J 7 bases short, with 14 bases between. The CDR3 is made up of 14 amino acids. Germline V gene data show CDR1 as SGHVS and CDR2 as FQNEAQ. The CDR3 DNA is TGTGCCAGCAGCTTAACCCGCGGGACGGCTGGCTACACCTTC. Its protein is CASSLTRGTAGYTF.

The chain joins TRBV11-2 to TRBJ1-6; D ambiguous. This CDR3 comprises 14 residues. Trimming shortened V by 3 bases and J by 7 bases, and 10 bases separated the two germline ends. CDR1 SGHAT and CDR2 FQNNGV come from the germline V gene. The CDR3 region is CASSFTDGNSPLHF. The CDR3 DNA reads TGTGCCAGCAGCTTCACTGACGGGAATTCACCCCTCCACTTT. Supplemented by reference TRBV11-2 and TRBJ1-6, the full variable domain reads EAGVAQSPRYKIIEKRQSVAFWCNPISGHATLYWYQQILGQGPKLLIQFQNNGVVDDSQLPKDRFSAERLKGVDSTLKIQPAKLEDSAVYLCASSFTDGNSPLHFGNGTRLTVT.

Only a few counts were recorded for this clone. J is TRBJ1-2 and V is TRBV6-5; 8 bases line up with TRBD1. The CDR3 covers 13 residues. Losses at the gene ends were 8 bases for V and 4 bases for J; bases not matched to a gene: 6. From germline, CDR1 is MNHEY and CDR2 SVGAGI. CDR3 sequence reads: CASGQGAFYGYTF. CDR3 nucleotides: TGTGCCAGCGGGCAGGGGGCTTTCTATGGCTACACCTTC.

The chain is built from TRBV5-4 and TRBJ2-1, with D hard to call. Trimming cost V 6 bases and J 4 bases, with 8 bases left between them. Germline V gives CDR1 SGHNT, CDR2 YYREEE (reference sequence). The CDR3 length is 12 residues. This CDR3 is CASTDRYNEQFF. The CDR3 coding sequence is TGTGCCAGCACGGACCGGTACAATGAGCAGTTCTTC.

The V call is TRBV11-2, the J call TRBJ2-5; 7 bases line up with TRBD2. Germline CDR1 reads SGHAT; CDR2 reads FQNNGV. V shed 3 bases and J 4 bases; nucleotides not matched to a gene: 5. The CDR3 sequence is 14 residues long. The CDR3 reads CASSFLGRRETQYF. The CDR3 DNA reads TGTGCCAGCAGCTTTCTCGGGAGGCGAGAGACCCAGTACTTC.

The V and J genes are TRBV10-3 and TRBJ2-7; TRBD2 matches 8 bases. The trim removed 4 bases at V and 3 bases at J, leaving 11 bases unmatched. CDR3 length equals 16 residues. The germline V gene has CDR1 ENHRY and CDR2 SYGVKD. CDR3 coding DNA: TGTGCCATCAGTGGAGAGAGGACTAGCTCCAACTACGAGCAGTACTTC. It codes for CAISGERTSSNYEQYF.

The rearrangement links TRBV5-4 to TRBJ2-7; D ambiguous. The CDR3 loop spans 15 amino acids. CDR1 and CDR2 (germline): SGHNT, YYREEE (reference sequence). V was pared by 0 bases and J by 1 base, with 11 bases between. CDR3 in amino acids: CASSLVGWASYEQYV. DNA of the CDR3: TGTGCCAGCAGCTTGGTGGGTTGGGCTTCCTACGAGCAGTACGTC.

This clone was recorded only once. The chain combines TRBV2 with TRBJ1-5; no firm D call. V lost 4 bases to trimming and J lost 7 bases, with 11 bases between them. Germline V CDR1 and CDR2: SNHLY, FYNNEI. The length of the CDR3 is 13 residues. CDR3 loop: CASSVGPGQPQHF. The CDR3 DNA reads as TGTGCCAGCAGTGTGGGCCCGGGGCAGCCCCAGCATTTT.

This clone was counted only a few times. This rearrangement joins TRBV28 to TRBJ2-7, with a possible D match to TRBD2 (5 bases). Trimming took off 3 bases at V and 4 bases at J, with 10 bases between the two ends. Germline V gene sequence: CDR1 MDHEN, CDR2 SYDVKM. The CDR3 consists of 13 residues. As DNA, the CDR3 is TGTGCCAGCAGTTTTGTTTCGGGGTACGAGCAGTACTTC. Residues: CASSFVSGYEQYF.

J is TRBJ2-7 and V is TRBV9, with D possibly matching TRBD2 (5 bases). Germline CDR1 is SGDLS and CDR2 is YYNGEE. Trimming took off 2 bases at V and 2 bases at J, with 14 bases between the two ends. The CDR3 spans 15 residues. This CDR3 reads CASSVEGIVPYEQYF. Here the CDR3 DNA reads TGTGCCAGCAGCGTCGAGGGTATCGTTCCCTACGAGCAGTACTTC.

This clone was detected only a few times. This chain joins TRBV19 and TRBJ1-4; 7 nucleotides agree with TRBD1. Germline assignment: CDR1 LNHDA and CDR2 SQIVND (reference sequence). The CDR3 has 13 amino acids. V shed 9 bases, J shed 7 bases, and the junction held 8 bases outside the gene matches. The DNA for the CDR3 is TGTGCCAGCCAAATACCAGGGGGTGAAAAACTGTTTTTT. Translated: CASQIPGGEKLFF.